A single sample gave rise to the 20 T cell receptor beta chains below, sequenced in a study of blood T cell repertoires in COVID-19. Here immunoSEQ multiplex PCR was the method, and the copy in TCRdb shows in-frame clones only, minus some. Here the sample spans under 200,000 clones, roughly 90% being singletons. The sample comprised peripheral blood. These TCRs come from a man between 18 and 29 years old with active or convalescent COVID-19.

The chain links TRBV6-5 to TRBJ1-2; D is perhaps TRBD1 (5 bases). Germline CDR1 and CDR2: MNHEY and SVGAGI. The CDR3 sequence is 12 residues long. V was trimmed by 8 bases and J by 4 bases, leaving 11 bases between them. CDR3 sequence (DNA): TGTGCCAGCCAGAGGGACTTCTATGGCTACACCTTC. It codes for CASQRDFYGYTF.

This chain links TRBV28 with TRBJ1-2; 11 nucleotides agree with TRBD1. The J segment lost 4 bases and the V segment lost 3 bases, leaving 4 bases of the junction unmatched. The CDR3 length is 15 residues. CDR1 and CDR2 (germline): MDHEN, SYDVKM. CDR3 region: CASSFQGTGGYGYTF. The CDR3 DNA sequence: TGTGCCAGCAGTTTCCAGGGGACAGGGGGCTATGGCTACACCTTC.

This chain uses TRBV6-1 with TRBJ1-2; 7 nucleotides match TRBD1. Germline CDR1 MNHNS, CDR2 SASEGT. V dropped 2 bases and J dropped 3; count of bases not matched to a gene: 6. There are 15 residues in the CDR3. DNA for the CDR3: TGTGCCAGCAGTGAAACCGGGACAGCCTACTATGGCTACACCTTC. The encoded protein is CASSETGTAYYGYTF.

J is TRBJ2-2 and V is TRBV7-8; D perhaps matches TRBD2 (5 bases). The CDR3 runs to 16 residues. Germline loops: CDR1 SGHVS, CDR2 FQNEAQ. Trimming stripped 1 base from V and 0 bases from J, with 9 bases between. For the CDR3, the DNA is TGTGCCAGCAGCTTAGTCTCCGGGGCGAACACCGGGGAGCTGTTTTTT. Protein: CASSLVSGANTGELFF.

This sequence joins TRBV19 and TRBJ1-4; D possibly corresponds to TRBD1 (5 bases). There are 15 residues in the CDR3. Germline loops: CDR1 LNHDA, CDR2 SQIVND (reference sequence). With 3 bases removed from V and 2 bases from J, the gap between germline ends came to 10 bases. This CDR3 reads CASSIGRATNEKLFF. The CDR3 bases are TGTGCCAGTAGTATCGGCAGGGCCACTAATGAAAAACTGTTTTTT. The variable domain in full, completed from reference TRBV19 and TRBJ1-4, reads DGGITQSPKYLFRKEGQNVTLSCEQNLNHDAMYWYRQDPGQGLRLIYYSQIVNDFQKGDIAEGYSVSREKKESFPLTVTSAQKNPTAFYLCASSIGRATNEKLFFGSGTQLSVL.

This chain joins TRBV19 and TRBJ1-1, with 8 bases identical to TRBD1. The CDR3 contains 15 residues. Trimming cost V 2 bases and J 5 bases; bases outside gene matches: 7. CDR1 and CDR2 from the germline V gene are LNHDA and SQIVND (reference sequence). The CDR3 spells CASSITTTGGTEAFF. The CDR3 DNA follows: TGTGCCAGTAGTATAACGACCACAGGGGGGACTGAAGCTTTCTTT.

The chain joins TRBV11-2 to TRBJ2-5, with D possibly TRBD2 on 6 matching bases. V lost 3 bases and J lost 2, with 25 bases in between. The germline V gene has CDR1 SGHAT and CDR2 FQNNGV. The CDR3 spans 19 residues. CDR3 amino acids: CASSLAGGWWGGIQETQYF. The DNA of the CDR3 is TGTGCCAGCAGCTTGGCTGGAGGCTGGTGGGGCGGGATACAAGAGACCCAGTACTTC. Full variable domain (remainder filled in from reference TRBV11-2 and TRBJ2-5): EAGVAQSPRYKIIEKRQSVAFWCNPISGHATLYWYQQILGQGPKLLIQFQNNGVVDDSQLPKDRFSAERLKGVDSTLKIQPAKLEDSAVYLCASSLAGGWWGGIQETQYFGPGTRLLVL.

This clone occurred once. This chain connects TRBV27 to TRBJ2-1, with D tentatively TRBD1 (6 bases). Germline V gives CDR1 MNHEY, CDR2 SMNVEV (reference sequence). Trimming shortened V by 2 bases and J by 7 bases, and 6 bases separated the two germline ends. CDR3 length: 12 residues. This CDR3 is CASSLTGNEQFF. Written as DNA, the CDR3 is TGTGCCAGCAGTTTAACAGGGAATGAGCAGTTCTTC.

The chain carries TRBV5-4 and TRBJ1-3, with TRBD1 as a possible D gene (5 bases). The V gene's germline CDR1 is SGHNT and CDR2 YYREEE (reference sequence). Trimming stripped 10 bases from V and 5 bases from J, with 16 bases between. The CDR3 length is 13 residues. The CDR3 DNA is TGTGCCTCCGGGCAGGGCGGGAGAAACACCATATATTTT. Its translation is CASGQGGRNTIYF.

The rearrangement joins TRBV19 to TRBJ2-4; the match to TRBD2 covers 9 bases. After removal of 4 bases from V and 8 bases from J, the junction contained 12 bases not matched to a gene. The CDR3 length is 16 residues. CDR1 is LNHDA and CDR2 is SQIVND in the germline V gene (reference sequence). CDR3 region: CASSKVGGRAKDIQYF. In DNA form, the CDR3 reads TGTGCCAGTAGTAAGGTTGGCGGGAGGGCCAAGGACATTCAGTACTTC.

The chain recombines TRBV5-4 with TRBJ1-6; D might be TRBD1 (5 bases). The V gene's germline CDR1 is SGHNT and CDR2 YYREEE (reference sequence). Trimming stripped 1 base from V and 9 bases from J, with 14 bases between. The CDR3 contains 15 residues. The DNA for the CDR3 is TGTGCCAGCAGCTTGCAGGGACTCCCATTTTCACCCCTCCACTTT. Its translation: CASSLQGLPFSPLHF.

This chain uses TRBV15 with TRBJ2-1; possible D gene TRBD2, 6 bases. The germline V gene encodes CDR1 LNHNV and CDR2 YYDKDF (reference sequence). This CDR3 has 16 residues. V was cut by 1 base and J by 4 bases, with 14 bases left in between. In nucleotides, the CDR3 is TGTGCCACCAGCAGAGGGGGTGGGGCGGGATACAATGAGCAGTTCTTC. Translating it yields CATSRGGGAGYNEQFF.

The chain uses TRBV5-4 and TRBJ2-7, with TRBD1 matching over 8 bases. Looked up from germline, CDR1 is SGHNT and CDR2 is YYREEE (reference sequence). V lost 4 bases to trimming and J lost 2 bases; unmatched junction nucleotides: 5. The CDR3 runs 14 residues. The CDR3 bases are TGTGCCAGCAGCGACGGACAGGGCCCCTACGAGCAGTACTTC. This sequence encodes CASSDGQGPYEQYF.

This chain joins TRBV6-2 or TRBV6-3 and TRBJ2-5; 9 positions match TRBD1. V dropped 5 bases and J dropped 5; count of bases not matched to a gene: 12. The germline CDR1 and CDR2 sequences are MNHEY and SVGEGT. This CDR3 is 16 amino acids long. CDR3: CASSSPGTGSVETQYF. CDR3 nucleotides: TGTGCCAGCAGTAGCCCCGGGACAGGGAGTGTGGAGACCCAGTACTTC.

CDR3 nucleotides: TGTGCCAGTAGCCGACAGGGCTGGGATTCACCCCTCCACTTT. It codes for CASSRQGWDSPLHF. This chain uses TRBV19 with TRBJ1-6; 7 nucleotides line up with TRBD1. V was clipped by 6 bases and J by 8 bases; unmatched bases: 7. CDR1 is LNHDA and CDR2 is SQIVND in the germline V gene (reference sequence). The CDR3 sequence is 14 residues long.

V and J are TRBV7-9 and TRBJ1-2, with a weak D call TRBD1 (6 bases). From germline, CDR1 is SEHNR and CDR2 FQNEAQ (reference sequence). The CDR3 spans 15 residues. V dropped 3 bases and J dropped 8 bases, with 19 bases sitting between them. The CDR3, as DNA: TGTGCCAGCAGCTTGCCCATATCGGACAGTCGCGGCTACACCTTC. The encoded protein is CASSLPISDSRGYTF. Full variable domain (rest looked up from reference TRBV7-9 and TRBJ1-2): DTGVSQNPRHKITKRGQNVTFRCDPISEHNRLYWYRQTLGQGPEFLTYFQNEAQLEKSRLLSDRFSAERPKGSFSTLEIQRTEQGDSAMYLCASSLPISDSRGYTFGSGTRLTVV.

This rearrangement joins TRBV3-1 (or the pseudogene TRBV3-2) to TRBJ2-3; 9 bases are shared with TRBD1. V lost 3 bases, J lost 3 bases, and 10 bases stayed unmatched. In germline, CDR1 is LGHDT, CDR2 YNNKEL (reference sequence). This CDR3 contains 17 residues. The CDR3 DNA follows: TGTGCCAGCAGCCATGCGGGAACAGGGGGCAAAACAGATACGCAGTATTTT. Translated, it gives CASSHAGTGGKTDTQYF.

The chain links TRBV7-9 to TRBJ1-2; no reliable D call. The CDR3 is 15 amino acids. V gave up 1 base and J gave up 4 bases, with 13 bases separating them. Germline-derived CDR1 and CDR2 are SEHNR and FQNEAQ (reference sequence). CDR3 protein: CASSLEVDTGYGYTF. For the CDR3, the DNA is TGTGCCAGCAGCTTAGAGGTCGATACGGGCTATGGCTACACCTTC.

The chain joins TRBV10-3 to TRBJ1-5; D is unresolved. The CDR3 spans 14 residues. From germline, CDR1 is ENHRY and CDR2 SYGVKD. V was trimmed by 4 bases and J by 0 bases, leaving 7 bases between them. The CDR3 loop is CAISGQFSNQPQHF. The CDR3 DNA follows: TGTGCCATCAGTGGGCAGTTTAGCAATCAGCCCCAGCATTTT.

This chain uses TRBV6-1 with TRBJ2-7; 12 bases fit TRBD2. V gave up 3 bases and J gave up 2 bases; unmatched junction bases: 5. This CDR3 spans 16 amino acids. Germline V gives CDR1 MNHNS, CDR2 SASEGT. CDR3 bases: TGTGCCAGCAGTGACAGACTAGCGGGGGCCCCCTACGAGCAGTACTTC. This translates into CASSDRLAGAPYEQYF.